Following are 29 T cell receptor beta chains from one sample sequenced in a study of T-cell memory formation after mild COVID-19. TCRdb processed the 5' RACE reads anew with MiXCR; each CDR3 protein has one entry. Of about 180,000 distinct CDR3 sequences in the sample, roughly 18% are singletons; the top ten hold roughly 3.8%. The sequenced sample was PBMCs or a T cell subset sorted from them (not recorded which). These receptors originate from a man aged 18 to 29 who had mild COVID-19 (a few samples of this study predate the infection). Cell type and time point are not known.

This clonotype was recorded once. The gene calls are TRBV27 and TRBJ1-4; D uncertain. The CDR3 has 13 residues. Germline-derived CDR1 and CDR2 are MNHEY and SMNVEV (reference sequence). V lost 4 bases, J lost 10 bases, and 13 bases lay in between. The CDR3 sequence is CASSSVSLGKLFF. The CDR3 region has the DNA TGTGCCAGCAGTTCAGTATCGTTGGGAAAACTGTTTTTT.

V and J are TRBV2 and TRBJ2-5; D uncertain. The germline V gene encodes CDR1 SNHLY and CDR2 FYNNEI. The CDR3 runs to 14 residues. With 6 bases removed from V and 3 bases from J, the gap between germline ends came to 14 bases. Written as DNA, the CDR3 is TGTGCCAGCAGCCAAAATGGAGTTGAAGAGACCCAGTACTTC. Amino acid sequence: CASSQNGVEETQYF.

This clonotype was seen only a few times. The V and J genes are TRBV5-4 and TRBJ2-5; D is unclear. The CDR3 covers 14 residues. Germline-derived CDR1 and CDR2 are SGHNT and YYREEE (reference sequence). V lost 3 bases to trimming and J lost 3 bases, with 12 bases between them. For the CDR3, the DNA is TGTGCCAGCAGCTCGTACAGCGTCGAAGAGACCCAGTACTTC. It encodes CASSSYSVEETQYF. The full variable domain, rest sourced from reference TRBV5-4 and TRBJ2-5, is ETGVTQSPTHLIKTRGQQVTLRCSSQSGHNTVSWYQQALGQGPQFIFQYYREEENGRGNFPPRFSGLQFPNYSSELNVNALELDDSALYLCASSSYSVEETQYFGPGTRLLVL.

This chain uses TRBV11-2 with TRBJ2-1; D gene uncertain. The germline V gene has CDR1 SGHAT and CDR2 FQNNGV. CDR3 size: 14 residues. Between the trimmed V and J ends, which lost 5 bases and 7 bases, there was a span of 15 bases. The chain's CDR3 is CASSPHPDGNEQFF. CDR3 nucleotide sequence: TGTGCCAGCAGCCCCCACCCGGATGGGAATGAGCAGTTCTTC.

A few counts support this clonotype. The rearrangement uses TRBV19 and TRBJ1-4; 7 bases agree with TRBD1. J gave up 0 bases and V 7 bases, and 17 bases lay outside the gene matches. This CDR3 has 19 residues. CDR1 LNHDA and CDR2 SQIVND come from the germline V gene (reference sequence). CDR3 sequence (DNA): TGTGCCAGTACCCTCGTCTACCTGGACAGGCCATCAACTAATGAAAAACTGTTTTTT. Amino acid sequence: CASTLVYLDRPSTNEKLFF.

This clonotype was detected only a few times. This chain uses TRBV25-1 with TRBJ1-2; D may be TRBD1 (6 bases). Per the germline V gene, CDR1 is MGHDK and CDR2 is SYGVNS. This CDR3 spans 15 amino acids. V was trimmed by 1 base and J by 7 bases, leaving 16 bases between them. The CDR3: CASSESQGEVSGYTF. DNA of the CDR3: TGTGCCAGCAGTGAATCACAGGGAGAAGTTTCTGGCTACACCTTC.

The CDR3: CASSQDVSGASYYGYTF. The CDR3, as DNA: TGTGCCAGCAGCCAAGATGTATCCGGGGCTTCCTACTATGGCTACACCTTC. The chain uses TRBV4-2 and TRBJ1-2; D possibly corresponds to TRBD1 (5 bases). Germline-derived CDR1 and CDR2 are LGHNA and YNFKEQ. The CDR3 is 17 residues long. Between the trimmed V and J ends, which lost 0 bases and 3 bases, there was a span of 17 bases.

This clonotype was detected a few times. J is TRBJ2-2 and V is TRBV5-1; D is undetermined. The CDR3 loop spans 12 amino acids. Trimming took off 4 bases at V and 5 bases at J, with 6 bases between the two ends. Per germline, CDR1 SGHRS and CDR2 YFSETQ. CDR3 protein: CASSPETGELFF. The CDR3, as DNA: TGCGCCAGCAGCCCCGAAACCGGGGAGCTGTTTTTT.

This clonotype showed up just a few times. The CDR3 DNA is TGTGCCAGCAGCCCGGGACGGACCACAGATACGCAGTATTTT. Amino acid sequence: CASSPGRTTDTQYF. The chain is built from TRBV7-9 and TRBJ2-3; D might be TRBD1 or TRBD2, each matching 5 bases. The V gene lost 5 bases and the J gene lost 2 bases, with 11 bases spanning the gap. CDR3 length: 14 residues. In germline, CDR1 is SEHNR, CDR2 FQNEAQ (reference sequence).

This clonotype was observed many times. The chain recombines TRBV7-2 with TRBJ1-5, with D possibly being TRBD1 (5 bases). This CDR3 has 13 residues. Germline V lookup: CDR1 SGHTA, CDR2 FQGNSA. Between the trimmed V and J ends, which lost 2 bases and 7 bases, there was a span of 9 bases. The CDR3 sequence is CASSLRGDQPQHF. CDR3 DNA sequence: TGTGCCAGCAGCTTACGGGGGGACCAGCCCCAGCATTTT.

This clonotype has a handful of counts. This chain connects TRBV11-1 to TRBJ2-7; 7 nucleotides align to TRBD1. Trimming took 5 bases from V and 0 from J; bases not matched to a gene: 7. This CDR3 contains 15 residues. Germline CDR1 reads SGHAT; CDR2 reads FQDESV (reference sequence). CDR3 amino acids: CASSPGQVGSYEQYV. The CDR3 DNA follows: TGTGCCAGCAGCCCCGGACAGGTAGGCTCCTACGAGCAGTACGTC.

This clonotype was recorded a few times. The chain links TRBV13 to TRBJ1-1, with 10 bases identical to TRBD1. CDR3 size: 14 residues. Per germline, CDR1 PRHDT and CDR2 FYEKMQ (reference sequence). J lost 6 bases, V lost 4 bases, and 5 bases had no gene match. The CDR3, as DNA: TGTGCCAGCAGCTCGGGGACAGGGGCGGCTGAAGCTTTCTTT. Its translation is CASSSGTGAAEAFF.

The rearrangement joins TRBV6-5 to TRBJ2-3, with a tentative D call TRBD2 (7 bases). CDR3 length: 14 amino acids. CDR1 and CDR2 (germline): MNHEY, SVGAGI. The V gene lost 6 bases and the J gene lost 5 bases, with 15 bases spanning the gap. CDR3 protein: CASREGGRGDTQYF. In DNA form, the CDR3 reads TGTGCCAGCAGGGAAGGGGGGAGGGGAGATACGCAGTATTTT.

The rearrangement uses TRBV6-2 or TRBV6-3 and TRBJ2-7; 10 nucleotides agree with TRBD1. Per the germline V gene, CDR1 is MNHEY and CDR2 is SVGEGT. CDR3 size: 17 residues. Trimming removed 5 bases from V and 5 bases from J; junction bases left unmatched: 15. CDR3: CASSPHNRDRGSNEQYF. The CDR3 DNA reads TGTGCCAGCAGTCCTCACAACCGGGACAGGGGAAGCAACGAGCAGTACTTC.

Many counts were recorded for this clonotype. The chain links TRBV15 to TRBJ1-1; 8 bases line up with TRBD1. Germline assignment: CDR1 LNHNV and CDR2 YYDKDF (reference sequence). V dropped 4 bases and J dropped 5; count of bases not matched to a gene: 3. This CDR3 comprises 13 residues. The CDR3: CATSITGGTEAFF. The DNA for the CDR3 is TGTGCCACCAGCATAACAGGGGGAACTGAAGCTTTCTTT.

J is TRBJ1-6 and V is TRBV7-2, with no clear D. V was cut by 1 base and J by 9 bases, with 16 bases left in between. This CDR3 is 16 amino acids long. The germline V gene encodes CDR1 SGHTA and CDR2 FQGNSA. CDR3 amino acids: CASSLGGRASISPLHF. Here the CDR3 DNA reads TGTGCCAGCAGCTTAGGGGGTCGTGCGAGTATTTCACCCCTCCACTTT.

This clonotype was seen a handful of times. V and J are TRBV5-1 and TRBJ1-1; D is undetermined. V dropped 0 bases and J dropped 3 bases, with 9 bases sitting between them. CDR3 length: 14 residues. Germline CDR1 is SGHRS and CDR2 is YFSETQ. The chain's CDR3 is CASSLAGVYTEAFF. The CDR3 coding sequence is TGCGCCAGCAGCTTGGCCGGGGTGTACACTGAAGCTTTCTTT.

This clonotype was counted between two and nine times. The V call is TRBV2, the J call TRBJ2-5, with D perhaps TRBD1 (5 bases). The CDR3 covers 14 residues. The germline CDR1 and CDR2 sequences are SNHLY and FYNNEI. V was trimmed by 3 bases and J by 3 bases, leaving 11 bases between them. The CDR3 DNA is TGTGCCAGCAGTGATAGTCCAGGGAAAGAGACCCAGTACTTC. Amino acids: CASSDSPGKETQYF.

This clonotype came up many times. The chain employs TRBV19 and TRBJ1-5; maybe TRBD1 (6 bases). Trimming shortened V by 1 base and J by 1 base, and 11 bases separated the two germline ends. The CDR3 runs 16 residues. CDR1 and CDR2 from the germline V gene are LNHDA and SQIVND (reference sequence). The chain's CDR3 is CASSIAGAGSNQPQHF. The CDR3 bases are TGTGCCAGTAGTATAGCAGGGGCGGGAAGCAATCAGCCCCAGCATTTT.

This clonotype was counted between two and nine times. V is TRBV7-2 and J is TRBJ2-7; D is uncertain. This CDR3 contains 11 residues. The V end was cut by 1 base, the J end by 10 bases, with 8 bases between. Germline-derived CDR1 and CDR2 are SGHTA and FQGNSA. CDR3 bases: TGTGCCAGCAGCTTAGAGGTCAGCCAGTACTTC. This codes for CASSLEVSQYF.

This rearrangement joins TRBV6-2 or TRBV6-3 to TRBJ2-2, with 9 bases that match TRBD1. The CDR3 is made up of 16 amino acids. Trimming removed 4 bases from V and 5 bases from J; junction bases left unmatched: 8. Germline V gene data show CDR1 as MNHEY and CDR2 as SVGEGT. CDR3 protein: CASSSYGTGRTGELFF. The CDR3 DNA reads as TGTGCCAGCAGTTCGTACGGGACAGGGAGAACCGGGGAGCTGTTTTTT.

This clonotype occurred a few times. CDR3 bases: TGTGCCAGTAGTATTGGTCACCGCGTCGCTGAAGCTTTCTTT. Translating gives CASSIGHRVAEAFF. V is TRBV19 and J is TRBJ1-1, with unresolved D. The CDR3 is 14 residues long. The V gene lost 3 bases and the J gene lost 6 bases, with 14 bases spanning the gap. Germline V gene lookup returns CDR1 LNHDA and CDR2 SQIVND (reference sequence).

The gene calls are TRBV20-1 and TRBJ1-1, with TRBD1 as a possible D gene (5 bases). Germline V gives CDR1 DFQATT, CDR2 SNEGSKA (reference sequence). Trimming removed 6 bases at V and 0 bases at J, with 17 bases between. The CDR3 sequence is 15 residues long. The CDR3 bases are TGCAGTGCCCTAGGTGCAGGGCGCATGAACACTGAAGCTTTCTTT. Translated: CSALGAGRMNTEAFF.

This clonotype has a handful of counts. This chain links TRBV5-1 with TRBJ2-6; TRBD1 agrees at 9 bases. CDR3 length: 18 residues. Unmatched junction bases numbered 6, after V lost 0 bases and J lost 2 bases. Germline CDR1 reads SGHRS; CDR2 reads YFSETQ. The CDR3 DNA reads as TGCGCCAGCAGCTTGGTAGGGACAGGGATCACTGGGGCCAACGTCCTGACTTTC. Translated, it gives CASSLVGTGITGANVLTF. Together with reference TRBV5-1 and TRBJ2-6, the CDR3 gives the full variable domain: KAGVTQTPRYLIKTRGQQVTLSCSPISGHRSVSWYQQTPGQGLQFLFEYFSETQRNKGNFPGRFSGRQFSNSRSEMNVSTLELGDSALYLCASSLVGTGITGANVLTFGAGSRLTVL.

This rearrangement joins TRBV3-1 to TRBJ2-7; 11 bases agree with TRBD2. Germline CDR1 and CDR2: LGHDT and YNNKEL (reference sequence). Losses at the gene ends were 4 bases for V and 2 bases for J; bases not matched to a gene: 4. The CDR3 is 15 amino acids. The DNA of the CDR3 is TGTGCCAGCAGCCGAGGGACTAGCGGACCCTACGAGCAGTACTTC. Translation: CASSRGTSGPYEQYF.

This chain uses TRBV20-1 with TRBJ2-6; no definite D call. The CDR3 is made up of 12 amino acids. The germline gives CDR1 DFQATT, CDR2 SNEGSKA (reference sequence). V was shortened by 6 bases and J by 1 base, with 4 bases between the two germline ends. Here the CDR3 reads CSAMSGANVLTF. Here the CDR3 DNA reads TGCAGTGCGATGTCTGGGGCCAACGTCCTGACTTTC.

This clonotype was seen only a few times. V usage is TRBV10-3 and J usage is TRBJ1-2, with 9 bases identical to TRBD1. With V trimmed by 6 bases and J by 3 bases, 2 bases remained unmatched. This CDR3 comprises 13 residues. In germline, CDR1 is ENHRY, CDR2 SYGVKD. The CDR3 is CAIRQGADYGYTF. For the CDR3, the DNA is TGTGCCATCAGACAGGGGGCCGACTATGGCTACACCTTC.

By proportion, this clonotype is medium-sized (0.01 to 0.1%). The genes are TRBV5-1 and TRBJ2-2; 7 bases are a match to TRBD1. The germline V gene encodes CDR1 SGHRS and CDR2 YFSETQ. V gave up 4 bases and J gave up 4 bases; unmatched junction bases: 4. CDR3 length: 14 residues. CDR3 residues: CASSPQGPTGELFF. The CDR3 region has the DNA TGCGCCAGCAGCCCACAGGGGCCCACCGGGGAGCTGTTTTTT.

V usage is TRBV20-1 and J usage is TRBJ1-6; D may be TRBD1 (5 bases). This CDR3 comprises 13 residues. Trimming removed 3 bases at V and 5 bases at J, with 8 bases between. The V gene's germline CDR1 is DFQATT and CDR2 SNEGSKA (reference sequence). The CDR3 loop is CSASAGNNSPLHF. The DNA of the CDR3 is TGCAGTGCTAGTGCAGGGAATAATTCACCCCTCCACTTT.